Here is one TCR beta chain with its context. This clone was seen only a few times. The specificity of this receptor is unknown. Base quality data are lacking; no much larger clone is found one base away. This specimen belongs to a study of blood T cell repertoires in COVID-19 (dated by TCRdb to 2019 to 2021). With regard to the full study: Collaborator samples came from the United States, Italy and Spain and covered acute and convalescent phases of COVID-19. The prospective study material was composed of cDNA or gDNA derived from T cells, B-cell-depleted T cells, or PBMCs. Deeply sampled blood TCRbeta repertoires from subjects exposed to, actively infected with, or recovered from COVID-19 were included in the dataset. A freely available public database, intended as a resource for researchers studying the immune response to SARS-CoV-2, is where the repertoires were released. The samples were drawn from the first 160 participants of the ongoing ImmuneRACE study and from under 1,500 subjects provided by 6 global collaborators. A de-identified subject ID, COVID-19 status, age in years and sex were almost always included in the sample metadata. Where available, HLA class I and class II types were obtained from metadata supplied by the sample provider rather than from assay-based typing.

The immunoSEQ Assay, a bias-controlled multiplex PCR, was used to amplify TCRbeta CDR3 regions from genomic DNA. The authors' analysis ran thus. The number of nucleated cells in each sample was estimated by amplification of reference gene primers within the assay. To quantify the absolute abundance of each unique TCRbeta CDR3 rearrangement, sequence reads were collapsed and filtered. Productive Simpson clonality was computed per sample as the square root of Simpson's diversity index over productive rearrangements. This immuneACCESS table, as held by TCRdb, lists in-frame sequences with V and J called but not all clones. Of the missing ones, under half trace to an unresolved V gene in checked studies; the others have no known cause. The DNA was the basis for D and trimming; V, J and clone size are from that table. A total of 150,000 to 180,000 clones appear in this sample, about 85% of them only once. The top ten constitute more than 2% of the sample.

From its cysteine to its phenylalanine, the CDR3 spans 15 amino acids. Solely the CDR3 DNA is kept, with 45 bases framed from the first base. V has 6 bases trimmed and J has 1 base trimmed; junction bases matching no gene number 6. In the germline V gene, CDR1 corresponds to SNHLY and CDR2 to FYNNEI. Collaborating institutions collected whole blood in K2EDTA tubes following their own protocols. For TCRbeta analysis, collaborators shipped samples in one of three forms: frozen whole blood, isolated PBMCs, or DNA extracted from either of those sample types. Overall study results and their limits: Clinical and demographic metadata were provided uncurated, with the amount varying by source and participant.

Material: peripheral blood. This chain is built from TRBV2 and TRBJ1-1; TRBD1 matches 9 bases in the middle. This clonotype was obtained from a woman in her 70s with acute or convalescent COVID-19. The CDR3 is CASRLIQGANTEAFF. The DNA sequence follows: TGTGCCAGCAGGCTTATACAGGGGGCGAACACTGAAGCTTTCTTT.